These T cell receptor beta chains were read from a single sample in a study of cytomegalovirus exposure and HLA in healthy donors. TCRdb's table, derived via immunoSEQ multiplex PCR, lists solely in-frame clones and lacks some. The data contain about 110,000 clones, approximately 76% of them seen just once; the ten biggest clones take up 2% to 3%. Sequenced material: PBMCs. All receptors come from a man aged 18 to 30 in good health and CMV-seronegative. The CDR3 runs from the conserved cysteine through the conserved F or W. Fields, in order: V gene, CDR3 length, clone size, D gene, J gene, CDR3 protein, CDR3 DNA. The D gene is left open where the match is weak. The listing skips clone size in some rows; elsewhere it reads once, few, many or a size class.

>TRBV9|13|NA|TRBD2|TRBJ2-4
CASSVALAGEQYF
TGTGCCAGCAGCGTAGCACTAGCGGGGGAACAGTACTTC
>TRBV15|13|NA|NA|TRBJ1-2
CATSREEGDGYPF
TGTGCCACCAGCAGAGAAGAGGGGGATGGCTACCCCTTC
>TRBV6-1|16|few|NA|TRBJ1-1
CASSADSLPLNTEAFF
TGTGCCAGCAGTGCCGACAGTCTACCCTTGAACACTGAAGCTTTCTTT
>TRBV7-8|17|NA|NA|TRBJ1-1
CASSLGRRGGRNTEAFF
TGTGCCAGCAGCTTAGGCCGTCGGGGGGGCAGGAACACTGAAGCTTTCTTT
>TRBV5-4|15|NA|NA|TRBJ2-3
CASSLGGRSTDTQYF
TGTGCCAGCAGCTTGGGTGGCAGAAGCACAGATACGCAGTATTTT
>TRBV6-1|15|NA|NA|TRBJ2-3
CASSLDRLAGDTQYF
TGTGCCAGCAGTCTGGACAGATTAGCAGGCGATACGCAGTATTTT
>TRBV5-1|16|once|TRBD2|TRBJ2-3
CASSLSAGGNTDTQYF
TGCGCCAGCAGCTTGAGTGCGGGGGGGAACACAGATACGCAGTATTTT
>TRBV9|18|once|TRBD2|TRBJ2-6
CASSVSLAESSGANVLTF
TGTGCCAGCAGCGTAAGTCTAGCGGAAAGCTCTGGGGCCAACGTCCTGACTTTC
>TRBV7-9|13|NA|NA|TRBJ2-1
CASSLVASNEQFF
TGTGCCAGCAGCTTAGTGGCCAGCAATGAGCAGTTCTTC
>TRBV20-1|11|NA|TRBD1|TRBJ1-2
CSADRVYGYTF
TGCAGTGCGGACAGGGTCTATGGCTACACCTTC
>TRBV5-4|14|NA|TRBD1|TRBJ1-2
CASSLDQGARGYTF
TGTGCCAGCAGCTTGGATCAGGGGGCGCGTGGCTACACCTTC
>TRBV4-2|15|NA|TRBD1|TRBJ2-7
CASSQGGTGTYEQYF
TGTGCCAGCAGCCAAGGGGGGACAGGGACCTACGAGCAGTACTTC
>TRBV5-1|12|NA|NA|TRBJ2-5
CASSFNQETQYF
TGCGCCAGCAGCTTCAACCAAGAGACCCAGTACTTC
>TRBV5-1|14|few|TRBD1|TRBJ2-7
CASSSRDRGNEQYF
TGCGCCAGCAGCTCCCGGGACAGGGGGAACGAGCAGTACTTC
>TRBV7-6|15|NA|TRBD1|TRBJ1-1
CASSLVDRGGTEAFF
TGTGCCAGCAGCTTAGTCGACAGGGGAGGCACTGAAGCTTTCTTT